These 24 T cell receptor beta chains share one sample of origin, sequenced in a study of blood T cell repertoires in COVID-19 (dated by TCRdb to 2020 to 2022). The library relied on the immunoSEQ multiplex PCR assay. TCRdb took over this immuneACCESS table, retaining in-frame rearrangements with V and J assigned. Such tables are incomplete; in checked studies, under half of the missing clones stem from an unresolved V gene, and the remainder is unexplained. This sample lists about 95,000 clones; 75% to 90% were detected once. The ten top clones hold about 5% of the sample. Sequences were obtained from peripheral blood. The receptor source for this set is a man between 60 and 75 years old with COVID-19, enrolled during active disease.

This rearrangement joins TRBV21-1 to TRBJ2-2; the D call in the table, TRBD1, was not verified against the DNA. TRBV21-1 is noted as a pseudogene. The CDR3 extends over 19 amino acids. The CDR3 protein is CASSKRDRWSGNNTGELFF. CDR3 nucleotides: TGTGCCAGCAGCAAGAGAGACAGATGGTCTGGTAACAACACCGGGGAGCTGTTTTTT.

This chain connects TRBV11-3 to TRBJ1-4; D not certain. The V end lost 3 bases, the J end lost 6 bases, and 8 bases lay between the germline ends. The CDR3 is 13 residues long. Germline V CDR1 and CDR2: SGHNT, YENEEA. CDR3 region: CASSFSGDEKLFF. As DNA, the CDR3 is TGTGCCAGCAGCTTTTCCGGGGATGAAAAACTGTTTTTT.

The CDR3 coding sequence is TGCGCCAGCAGCGGCCAGCGGACCCTCTCCTACAATGAGCAGTTCTTC. This translates into CASSGQRTLSYNEQFF. The gene calls are TRBV5-1 and TRBJ2-1; a possible D gene is TRBD2 (5 bases). Germline lookup yields CDR1 SGHRS and CDR2 YFSETQ. This CDR3 is 16 amino acids long. The germline V and J ends were trimmed by 4 bases and 0 bases, with 14 bases remaining between them.

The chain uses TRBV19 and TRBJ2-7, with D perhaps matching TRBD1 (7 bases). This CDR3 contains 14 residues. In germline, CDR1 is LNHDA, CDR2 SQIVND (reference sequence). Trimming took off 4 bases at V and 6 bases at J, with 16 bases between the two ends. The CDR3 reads CASSTGPGGSEQYF. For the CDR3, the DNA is TGTGCCAGTAGTACGGGACCAGGGGGGAGCGAGCAGTACTTC.

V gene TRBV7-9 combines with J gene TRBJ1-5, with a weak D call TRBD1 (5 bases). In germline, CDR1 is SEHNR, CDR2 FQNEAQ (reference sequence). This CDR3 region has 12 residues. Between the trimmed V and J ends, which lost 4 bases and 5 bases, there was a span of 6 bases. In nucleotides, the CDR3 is TGTGCCAGCAGCTGGGGGGATCAGCCCCAGCATTTT. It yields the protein CASSWGDQPQHF.

The CDR3 coding sequence is TGTGCCACCCTTCAGGGGGCTCGGGGAGAAAAACTGTTTTTT. Protein product: CATLQGARGEKLFF. This chain uses TRBV19 with TRBJ1-4; 8 bases fit TRBD1. The CDR3 sequence is 14 residues long. V lost 10 bases and J lost 8; bases outside the gene matches: 12. CDR1 is LNHDA, CDR2 SQIVND, per germline (reference sequence).

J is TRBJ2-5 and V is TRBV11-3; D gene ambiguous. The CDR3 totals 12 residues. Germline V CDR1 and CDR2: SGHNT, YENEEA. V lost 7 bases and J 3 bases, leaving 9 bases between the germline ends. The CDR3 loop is CASTRGEETQYF. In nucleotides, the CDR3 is TGTGCCAGCACCCGAGGAGAAGAGACCCAGTACTTC.

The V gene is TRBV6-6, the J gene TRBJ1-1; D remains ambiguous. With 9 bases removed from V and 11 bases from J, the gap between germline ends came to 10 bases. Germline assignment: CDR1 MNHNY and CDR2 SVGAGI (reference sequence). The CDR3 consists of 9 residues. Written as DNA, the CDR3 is TGTGCCAGTGGAGTAGAGGCTTTCTTT. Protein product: CASGVEAFF.

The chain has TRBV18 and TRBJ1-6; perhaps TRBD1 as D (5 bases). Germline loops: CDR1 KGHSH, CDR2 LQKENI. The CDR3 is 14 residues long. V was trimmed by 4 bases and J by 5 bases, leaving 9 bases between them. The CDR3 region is CASSRGADNSPLHF. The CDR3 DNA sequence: TGTGCCAGCTCACGGGGCGCAGATAATTCACCCCTCCACTTT.

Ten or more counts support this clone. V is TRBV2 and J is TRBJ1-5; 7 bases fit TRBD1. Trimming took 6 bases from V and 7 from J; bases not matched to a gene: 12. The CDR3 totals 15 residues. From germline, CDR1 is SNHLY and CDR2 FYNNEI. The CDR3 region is CASRADRAGHQPQHF. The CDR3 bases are TGTGCCAGCAGGGCCGACAGGGCCGGGCACCAGCCCCAGCATTTT.

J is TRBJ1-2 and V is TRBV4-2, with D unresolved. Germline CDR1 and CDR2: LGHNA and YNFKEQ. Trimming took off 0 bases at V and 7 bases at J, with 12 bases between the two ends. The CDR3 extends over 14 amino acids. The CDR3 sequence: CASSQDRREFGYTF. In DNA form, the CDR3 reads TGTGCCAGCAGCCAAGATCGCCGGGAATTTGGCTACACCTTC.

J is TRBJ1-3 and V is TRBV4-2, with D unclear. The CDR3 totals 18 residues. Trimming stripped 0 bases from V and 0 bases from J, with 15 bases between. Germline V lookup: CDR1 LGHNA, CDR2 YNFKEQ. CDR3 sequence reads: CASSQESSGYISGNTIYF. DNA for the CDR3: TGTGCCAGCAGCCAAGAATCGAGCGGGTATATCTCTGGAAACACCATATATTTT.

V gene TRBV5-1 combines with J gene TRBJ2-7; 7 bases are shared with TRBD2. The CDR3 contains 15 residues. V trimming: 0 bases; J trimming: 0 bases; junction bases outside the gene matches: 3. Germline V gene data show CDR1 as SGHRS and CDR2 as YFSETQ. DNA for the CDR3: TGCGCCAGCAGCTTGGCAGGGACTAACTCCTACGAGCAGTACTTC. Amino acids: CASSLAGTNSYEQYF.

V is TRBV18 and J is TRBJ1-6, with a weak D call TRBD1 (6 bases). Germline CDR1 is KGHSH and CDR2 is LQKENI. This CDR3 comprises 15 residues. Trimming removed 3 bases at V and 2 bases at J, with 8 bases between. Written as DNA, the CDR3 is TGTGCCAGCTCACCCACAGGGACCTATAATTCACCCCTCCACTTT. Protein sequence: CASSPTGTYNSPLHF. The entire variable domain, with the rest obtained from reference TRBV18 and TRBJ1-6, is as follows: NAGVMQNPRHLVRRRGQEARLRCSPMKGHSHVYWYRQLPEEGLKFMVYLQKENIIDESGMPKERFSAEFPKEGPSILRIQQVVRGDSAAYFCASSPTGTYNSPLHFGNGTRLTVT.

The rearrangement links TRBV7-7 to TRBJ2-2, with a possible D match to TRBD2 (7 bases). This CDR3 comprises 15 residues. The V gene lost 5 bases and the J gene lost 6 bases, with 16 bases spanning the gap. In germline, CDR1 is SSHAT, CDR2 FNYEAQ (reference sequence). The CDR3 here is CASSLGGSGAGELFF. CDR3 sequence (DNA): TGTGCCAGCAGCCTAGGGGGGAGCGGGGCCGGGGAGCTGTTTTTT.

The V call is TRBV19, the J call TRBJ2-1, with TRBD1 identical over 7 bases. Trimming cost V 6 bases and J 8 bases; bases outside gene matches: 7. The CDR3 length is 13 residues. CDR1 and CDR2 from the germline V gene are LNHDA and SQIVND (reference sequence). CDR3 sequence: CASRSTGRHEQFF. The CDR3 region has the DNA TGTGCCAGTAGGTCGACAGGGCGGCATGAGCAGTTCTTC.

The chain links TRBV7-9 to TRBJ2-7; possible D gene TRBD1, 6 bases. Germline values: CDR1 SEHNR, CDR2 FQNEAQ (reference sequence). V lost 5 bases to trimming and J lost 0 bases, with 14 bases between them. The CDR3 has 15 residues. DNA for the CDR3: TGTGCCAGCAGCCCCCCTAAGGACAGCTCCTACGAGCAGTACTTC. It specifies CASSPPKDSSYEQYF. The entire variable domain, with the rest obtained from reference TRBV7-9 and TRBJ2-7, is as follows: DTGVSQNPRHKITKRGQNVTFRCDPISEHNRLYWYRQTLGQGPEFLTYFQNEAQLEKSRLLSDRFSAERPKGSFSTLEIQRTEQGDSAMYLCASSPPKDSSYEQYFGPGTRLTVT.

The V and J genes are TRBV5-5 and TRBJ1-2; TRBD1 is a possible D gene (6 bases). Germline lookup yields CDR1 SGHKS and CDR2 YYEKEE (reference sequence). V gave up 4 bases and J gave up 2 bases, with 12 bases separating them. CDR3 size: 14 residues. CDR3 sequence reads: CASSRTAENYGYTF. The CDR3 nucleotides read TGTGCCAGCAGCAGGACAGCCGAGAACTATGGCTACACCTTC.

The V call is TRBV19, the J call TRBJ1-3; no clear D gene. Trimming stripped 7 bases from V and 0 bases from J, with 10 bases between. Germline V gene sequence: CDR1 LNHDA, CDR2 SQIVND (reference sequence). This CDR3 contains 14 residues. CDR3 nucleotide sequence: TGTGCCAGTACCGATCCGAGCTCTGGAAACACCATATATTTT. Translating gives CASTDPSSGNTIYF.

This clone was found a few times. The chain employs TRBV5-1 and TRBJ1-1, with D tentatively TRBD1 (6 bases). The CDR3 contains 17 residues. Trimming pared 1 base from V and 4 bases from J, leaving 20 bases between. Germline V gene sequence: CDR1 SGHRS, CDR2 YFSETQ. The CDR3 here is CASSLLQGWGGGTEAFF. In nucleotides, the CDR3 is TGCGCCAGCAGCTTGCTCCAGGGGTGGGGCGGTGGCACTGAAGCTTTCTTT.

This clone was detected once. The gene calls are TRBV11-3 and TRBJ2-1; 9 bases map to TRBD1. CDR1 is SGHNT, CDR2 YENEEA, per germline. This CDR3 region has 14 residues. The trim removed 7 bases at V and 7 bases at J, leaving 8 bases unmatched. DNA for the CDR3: TGTGCCAGCACTGACAGGGGGGGAGATAATGAGCAGTTCTTC. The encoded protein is CASTDRGGDNEQFF.

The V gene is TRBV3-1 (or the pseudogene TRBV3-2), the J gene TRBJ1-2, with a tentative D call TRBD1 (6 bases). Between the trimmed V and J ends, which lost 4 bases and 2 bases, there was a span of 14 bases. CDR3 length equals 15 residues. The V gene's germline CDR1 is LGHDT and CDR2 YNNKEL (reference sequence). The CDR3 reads CASSPLTGRNYGYTF. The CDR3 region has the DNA TGTGCCAGCAGCCCACTGACAGGTCGAAACTATGGCTACACCTTC.

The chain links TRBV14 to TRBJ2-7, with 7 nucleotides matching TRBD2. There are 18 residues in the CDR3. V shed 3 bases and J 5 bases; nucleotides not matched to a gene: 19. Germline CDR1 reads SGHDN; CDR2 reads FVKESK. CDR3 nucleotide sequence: TGTGCCAGCAGCCAGACGGTCATTTTAGAGGGAGGGCGAGACGAGCAGTACTTC. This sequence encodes CASSQTVILEGGRDEQYF.

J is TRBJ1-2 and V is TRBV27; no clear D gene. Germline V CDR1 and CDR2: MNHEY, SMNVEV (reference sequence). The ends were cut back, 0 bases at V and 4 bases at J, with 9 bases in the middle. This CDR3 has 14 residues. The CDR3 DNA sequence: TGTGCCAGCAGTTTATCGGGCCGAATCTATGGCTACACCTTC. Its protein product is CASSLSGRIYGYTF.